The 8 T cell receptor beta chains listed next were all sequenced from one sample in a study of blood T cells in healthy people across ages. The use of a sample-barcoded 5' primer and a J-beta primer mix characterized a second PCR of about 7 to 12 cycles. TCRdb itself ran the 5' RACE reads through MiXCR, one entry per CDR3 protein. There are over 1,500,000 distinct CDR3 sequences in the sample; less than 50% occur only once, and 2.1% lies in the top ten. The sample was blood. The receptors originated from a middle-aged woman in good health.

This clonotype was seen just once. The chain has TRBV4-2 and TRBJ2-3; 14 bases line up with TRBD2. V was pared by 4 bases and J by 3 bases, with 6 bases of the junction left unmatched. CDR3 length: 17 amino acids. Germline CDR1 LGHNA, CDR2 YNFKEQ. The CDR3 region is CASSPGLAGVRTDTQYF. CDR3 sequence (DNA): TGTGCCAGCAGCCCGGGACTAGCGGGGGTGCGGACAGATACGCAGTATTTT.

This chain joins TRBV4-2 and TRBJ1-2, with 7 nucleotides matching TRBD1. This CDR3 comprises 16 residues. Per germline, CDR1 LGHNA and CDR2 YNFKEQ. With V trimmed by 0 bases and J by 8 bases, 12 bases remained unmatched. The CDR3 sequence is CASSQDSETGRGGYTF. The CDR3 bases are TGTGCCAGCAGCCAAGATTCGGAGACAGGGCGGGGAGGCTACACCTTC.

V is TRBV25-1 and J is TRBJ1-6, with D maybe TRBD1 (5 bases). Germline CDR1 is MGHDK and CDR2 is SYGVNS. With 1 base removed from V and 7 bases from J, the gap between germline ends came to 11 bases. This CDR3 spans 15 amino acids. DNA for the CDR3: TGTGCCAGCAGTGAATTTACGGGGGTGAATTCACCCCTCCACTTT. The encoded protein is CASSEFTGVNSPLHF.

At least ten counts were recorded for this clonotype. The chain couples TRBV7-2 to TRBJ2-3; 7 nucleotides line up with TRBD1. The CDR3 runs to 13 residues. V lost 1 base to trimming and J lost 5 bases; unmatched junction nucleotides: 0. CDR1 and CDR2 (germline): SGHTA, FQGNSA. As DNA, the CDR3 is TGTGCCAGCAGCTTAGACAGGGGAGATACGCAGTATTTT. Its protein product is CASSLDRGDTQYF.

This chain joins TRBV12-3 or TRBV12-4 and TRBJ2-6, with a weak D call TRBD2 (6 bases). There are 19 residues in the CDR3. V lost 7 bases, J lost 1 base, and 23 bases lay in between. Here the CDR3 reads CASTLWGGFTKSGANVLTF. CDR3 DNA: TGTGCCAGCACCCTTTGGGGAGGATTCACGAAATCTGGGGCCAACGTCCTGACTTTC.

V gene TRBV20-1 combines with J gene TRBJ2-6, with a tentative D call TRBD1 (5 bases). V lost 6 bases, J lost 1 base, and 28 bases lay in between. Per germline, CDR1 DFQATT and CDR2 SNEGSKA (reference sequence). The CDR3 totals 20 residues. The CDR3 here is CSATLSRDLPQQSGANVLTF. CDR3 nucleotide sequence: TGCAGTGCCACCCTATCCAGGGATCTGCCCCAGCAGTCTGGGGCCAACGTCCTGACTTTC.

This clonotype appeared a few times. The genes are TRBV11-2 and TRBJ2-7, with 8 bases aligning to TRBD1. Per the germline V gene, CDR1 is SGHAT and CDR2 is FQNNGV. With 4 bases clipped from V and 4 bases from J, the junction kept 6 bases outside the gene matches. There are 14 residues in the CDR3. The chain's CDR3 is CASSSDRVIYEQYF. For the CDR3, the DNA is TGTGCCAGCAGCTCGGACAGGGTGATATACGAGCAGTACTTC.

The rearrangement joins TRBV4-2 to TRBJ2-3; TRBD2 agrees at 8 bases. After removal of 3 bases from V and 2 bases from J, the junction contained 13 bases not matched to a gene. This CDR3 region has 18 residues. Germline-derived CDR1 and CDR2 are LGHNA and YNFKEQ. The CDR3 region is CASSQEGGAGGPTDTQYF. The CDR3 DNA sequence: TGTGCCAGCAGCCAGGAGGGGGGTGCGGGGGGCCCCACAGATACGCAGTATTTT.